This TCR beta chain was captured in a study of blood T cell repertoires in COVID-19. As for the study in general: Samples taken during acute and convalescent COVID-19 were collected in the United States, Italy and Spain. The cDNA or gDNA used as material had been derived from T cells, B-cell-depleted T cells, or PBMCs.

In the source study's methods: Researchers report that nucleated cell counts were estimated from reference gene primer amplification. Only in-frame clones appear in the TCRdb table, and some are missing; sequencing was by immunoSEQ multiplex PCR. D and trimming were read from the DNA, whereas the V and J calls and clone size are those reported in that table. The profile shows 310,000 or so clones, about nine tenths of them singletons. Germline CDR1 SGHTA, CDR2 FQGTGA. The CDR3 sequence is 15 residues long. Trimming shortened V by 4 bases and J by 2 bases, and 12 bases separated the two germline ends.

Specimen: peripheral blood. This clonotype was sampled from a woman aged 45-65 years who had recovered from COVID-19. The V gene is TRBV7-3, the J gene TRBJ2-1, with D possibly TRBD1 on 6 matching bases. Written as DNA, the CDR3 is TGTGCCAGCAGCTCCGCCCGGACAGCCTACAATGAGCAGTTCTTC. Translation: CASSSARTAYNEQFF. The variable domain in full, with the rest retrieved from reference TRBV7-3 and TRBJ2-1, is GAGVSQTPSNKVTEKGKYVELRCDPISGHTALYWYRQSLGQGPEFLIYFQGTGAADDSGLPNDRFFAVRPEGSVSTLKIQRTERGDSAVYLCASSSARTAYNEQFFGPGTRLTVL.